The source of this TCR beta chain is a study of blood T cell repertoires in COVID-19. Remarks on this clone: At one of its ends the junction is not consistent with the germline gene, which may arise from a read error.

Germline V lookup: CDR1 SNHLY, CDR2 FYNNEI. This CDR3 is built from 15 residues. Data came from immunoSEQ multiplex PCR; TCRdb stores just in-frame clones and leaves some out. The table lists about 160,000 clones, 82% of them singletons. The chain carries TRBV2 and TRBJ2-1; tentative D call: TRBD1 (8 bases). Sequences were obtained from peripheral blood. This receptor was taken from a woman older than 75 with acute or convalescent COVID-19. Here the CDR3 DNA reads TGTGCCAGCAGTGATCAGACAGGGGACTACTATGAGCAGTTCTTC. Protein: CASSDQTGDYYEQFF.